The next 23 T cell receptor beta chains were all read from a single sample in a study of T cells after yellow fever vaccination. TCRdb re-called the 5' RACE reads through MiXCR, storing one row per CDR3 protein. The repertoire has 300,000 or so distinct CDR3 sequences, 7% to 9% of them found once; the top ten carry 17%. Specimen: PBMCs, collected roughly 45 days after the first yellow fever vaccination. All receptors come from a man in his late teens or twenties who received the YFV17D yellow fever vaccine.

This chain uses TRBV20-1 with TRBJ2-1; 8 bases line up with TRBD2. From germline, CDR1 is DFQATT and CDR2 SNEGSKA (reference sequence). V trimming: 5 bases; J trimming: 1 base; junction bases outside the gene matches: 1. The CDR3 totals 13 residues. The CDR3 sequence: CSAGLASYNEQFF. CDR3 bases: TGCAGTGCTGGACTAGCATCCTACAATGAGCAGTTCTTC.

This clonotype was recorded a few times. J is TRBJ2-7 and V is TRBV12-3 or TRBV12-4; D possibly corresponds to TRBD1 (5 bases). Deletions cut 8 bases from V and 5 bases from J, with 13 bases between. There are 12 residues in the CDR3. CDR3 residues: CASGAGRHEQYF. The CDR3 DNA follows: TGTGCCAGCGGGGCAGGACGCCACGAGCAGTACTTC.

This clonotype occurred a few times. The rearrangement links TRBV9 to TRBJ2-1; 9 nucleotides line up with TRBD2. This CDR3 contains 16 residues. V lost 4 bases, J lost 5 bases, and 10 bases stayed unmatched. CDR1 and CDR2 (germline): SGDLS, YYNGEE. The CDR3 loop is CASSSMGGGVNNEQFF. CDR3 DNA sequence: TGTGCCAGCAGCTCCATGGGCGGGGGGGTAAACAATGAGCAGTTCTTC.

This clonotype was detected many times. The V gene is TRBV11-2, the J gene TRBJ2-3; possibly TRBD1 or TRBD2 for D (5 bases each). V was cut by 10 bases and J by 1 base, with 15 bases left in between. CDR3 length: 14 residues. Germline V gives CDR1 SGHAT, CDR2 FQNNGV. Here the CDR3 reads CATQQVGGTDTQYF. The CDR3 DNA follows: TGTGCCACCCAACAGGTGGGGGGCACAGATACGCAGTATTTT.

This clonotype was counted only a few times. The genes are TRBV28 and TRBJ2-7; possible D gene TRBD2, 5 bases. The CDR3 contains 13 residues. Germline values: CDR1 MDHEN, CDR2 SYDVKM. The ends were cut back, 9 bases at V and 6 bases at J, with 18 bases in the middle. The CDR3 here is CASLDRGSSEQYV. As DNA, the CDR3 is TGTGCCAGTCTTGACCGGGGTAGTTCCGAGCAGTACGTC.

As DNA, the CDR3 is TGCAGCCCCTTTGGCGCGGGGGGATCCTACAATGAGCAGTTCTTC. It specifies CSPFGAGGSYNEQFF. V gene TRBV20-1 combines with J gene TRBJ2-1, with 8 bases fitting TRBD2. Germline-derived CDR1 and CDR2 are DFQATT and SNEGSKA (reference sequence). The CDR3 contains 15 residues.

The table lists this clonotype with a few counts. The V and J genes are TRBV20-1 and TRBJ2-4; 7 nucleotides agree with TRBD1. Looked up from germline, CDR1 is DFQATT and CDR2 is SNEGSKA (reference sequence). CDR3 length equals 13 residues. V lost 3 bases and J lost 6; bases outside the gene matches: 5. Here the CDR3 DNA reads TGCAGTGCTAGTTACAGGGGAAGAAACATTCAGTACTTC. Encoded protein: CSASYRGRNIQYF.

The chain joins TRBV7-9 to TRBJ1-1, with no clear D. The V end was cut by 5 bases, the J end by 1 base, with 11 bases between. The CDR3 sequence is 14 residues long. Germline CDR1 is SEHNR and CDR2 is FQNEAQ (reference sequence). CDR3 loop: CASSPGRENTEAFF. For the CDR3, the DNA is TGTGCCAGCAGCCCCGGACGGGAGAACACTGAAGCTTTCTTT.

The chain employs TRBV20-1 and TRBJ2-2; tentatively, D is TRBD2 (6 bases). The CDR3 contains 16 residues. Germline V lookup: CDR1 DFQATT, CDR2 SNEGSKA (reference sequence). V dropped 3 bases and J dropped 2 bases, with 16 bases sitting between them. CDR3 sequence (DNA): TGCAGTGCTAGGGGGGGATCACAGATCAACACCGGGGAGCTGTTTTTT. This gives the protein CSARGGSQINTGELFF.

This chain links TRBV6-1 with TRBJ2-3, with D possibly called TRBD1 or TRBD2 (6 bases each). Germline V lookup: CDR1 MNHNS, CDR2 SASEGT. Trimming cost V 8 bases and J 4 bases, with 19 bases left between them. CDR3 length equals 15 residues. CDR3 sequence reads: CASALGLRGADTQYF. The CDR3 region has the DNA TGTGCCAGCGCATTAGGGTTGAGGGGGGCAGATACGCAGTATTTT.

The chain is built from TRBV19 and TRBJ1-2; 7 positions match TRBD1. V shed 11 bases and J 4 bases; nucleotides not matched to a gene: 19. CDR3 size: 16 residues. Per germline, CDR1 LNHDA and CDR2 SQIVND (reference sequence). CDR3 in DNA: TGTGCCCAACGGCTGGACAGGAAGATCGGTGGCTATGGCTACACCTTC. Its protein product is CAQRLDRKIGGYGYTF.

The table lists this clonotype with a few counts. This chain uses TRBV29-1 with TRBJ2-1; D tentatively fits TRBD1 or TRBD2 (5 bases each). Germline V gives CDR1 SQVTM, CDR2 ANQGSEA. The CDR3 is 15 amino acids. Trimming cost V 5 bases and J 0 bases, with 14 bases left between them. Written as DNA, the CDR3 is TGCAGCGTTATGGGGGAACTTAGCTCCTACAATGAGCAGTTCTTC. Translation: CSVMGELSSYNEQFF.

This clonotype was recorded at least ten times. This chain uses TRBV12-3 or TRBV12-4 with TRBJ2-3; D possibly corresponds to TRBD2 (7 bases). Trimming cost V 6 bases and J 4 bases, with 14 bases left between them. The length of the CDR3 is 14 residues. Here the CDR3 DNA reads TGTGCCAGCAGCCAACAAGGGGGGGCAGATACGCAGTATTTT. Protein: CASSQQGGADTQYF.

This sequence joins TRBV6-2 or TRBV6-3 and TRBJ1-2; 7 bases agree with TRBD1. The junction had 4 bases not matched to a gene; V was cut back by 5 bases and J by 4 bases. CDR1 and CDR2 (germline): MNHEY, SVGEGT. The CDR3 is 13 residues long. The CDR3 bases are TGTGCCAGCAGTCCGGGACAGACCTATGGCTACACCTTC. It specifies CASSPGQTYGYTF.

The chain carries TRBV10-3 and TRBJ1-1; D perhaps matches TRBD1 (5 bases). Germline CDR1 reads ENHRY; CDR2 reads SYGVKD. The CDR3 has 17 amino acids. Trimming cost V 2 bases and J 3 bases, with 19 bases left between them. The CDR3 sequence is CAISERDGSRGDTEAFF. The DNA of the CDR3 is TGTGCCATCAGTGAGCGGGACGGTTCCCGAGGGGACACTGAAGCTTTCTTT.

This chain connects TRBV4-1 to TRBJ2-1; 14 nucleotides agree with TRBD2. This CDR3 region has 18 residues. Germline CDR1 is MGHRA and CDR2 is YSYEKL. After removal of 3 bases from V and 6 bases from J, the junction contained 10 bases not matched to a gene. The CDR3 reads CASSHGTSGGQPVNEQFF. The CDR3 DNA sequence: TGCGCCAGCAGCCATGGGACTAGCGGGGGACAGCCAGTCAATGAGCAGTTCTTC.

CDR3: CASSQDWASGNTIYF. The CDR3 nucleotides read TGCGCCAGCAGCCAAGACTGGGCCTCTGGAAACACCATATATTTT. This rearrangement joins TRBV4-1 to TRBJ1-3; D ambiguous. Germline V CDR1 and CDR2: MGHRA, YSYEKL. This CDR3 is built from 15 residues. V lost 0 bases and J lost 0, with 6 bases in between.

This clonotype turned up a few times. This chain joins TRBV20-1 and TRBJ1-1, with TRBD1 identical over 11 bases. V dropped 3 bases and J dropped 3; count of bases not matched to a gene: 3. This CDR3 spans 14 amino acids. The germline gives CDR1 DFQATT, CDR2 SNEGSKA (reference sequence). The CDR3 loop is CSARGQGGHTEAFF. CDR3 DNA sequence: TGCAGTGCTAGGGGACAGGGGGGTCACACTGAAGCTTTCTTT.

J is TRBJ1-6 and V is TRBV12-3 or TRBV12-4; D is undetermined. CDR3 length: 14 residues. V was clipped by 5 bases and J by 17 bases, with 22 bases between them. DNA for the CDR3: TGTGCCAGCAGTCCCGGGAACCCCCCTTTCGTTGTCCACTTT. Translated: CASSPGNPPFVVHF.

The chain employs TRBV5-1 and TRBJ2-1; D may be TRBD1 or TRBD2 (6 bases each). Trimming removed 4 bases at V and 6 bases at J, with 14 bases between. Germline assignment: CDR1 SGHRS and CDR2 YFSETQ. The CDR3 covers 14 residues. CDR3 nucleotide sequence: TGCGCCAGCAGCCAGGGGCAGGAGGGCAATGAGCAGTTCTTC. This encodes CASSQGQEGNEQFF.

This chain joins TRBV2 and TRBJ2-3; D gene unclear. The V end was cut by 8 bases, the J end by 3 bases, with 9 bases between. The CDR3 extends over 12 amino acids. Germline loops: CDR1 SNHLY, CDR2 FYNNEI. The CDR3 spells CASVAGTDTQYF. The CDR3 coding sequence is TGTGCCAGCGTTGCTGGGACAGATACGCAGTATTTT.

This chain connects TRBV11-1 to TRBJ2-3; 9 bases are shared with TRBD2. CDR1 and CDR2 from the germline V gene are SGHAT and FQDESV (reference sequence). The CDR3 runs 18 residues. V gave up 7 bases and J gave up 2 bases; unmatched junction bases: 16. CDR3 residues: CASTRSGGTPSLTDTQYF. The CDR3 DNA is TGTGCCAGCACGCGTAGCGGGGGCACACCCTCTCTCACAGATACGCAGTATTTT.

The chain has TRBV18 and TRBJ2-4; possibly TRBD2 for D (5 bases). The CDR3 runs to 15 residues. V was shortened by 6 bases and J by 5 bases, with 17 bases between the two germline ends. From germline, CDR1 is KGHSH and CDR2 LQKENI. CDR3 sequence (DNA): TGTGCCAGCTCTCCCGTTTTGGGAGTGGAAAACATTCAGTACTTC. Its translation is CASSPVLGVENIQYF.